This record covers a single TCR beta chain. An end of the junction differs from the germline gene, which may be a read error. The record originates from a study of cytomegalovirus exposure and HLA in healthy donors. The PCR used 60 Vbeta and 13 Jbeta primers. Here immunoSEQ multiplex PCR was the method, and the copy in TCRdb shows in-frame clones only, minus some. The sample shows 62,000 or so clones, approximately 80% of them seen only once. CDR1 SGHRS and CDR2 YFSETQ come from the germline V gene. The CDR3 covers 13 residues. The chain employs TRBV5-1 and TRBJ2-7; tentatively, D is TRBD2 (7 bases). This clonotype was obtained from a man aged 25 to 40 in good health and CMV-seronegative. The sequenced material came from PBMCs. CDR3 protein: CASSLGEGGNRNF. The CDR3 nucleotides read TGCGCCAGCAGCCTCGGGGAGGGGGGAAATAGGAACTTC.